This TCR beta chain emerged from a study of a mutant IDH1 vaccine in newly diagnosed glioma. Background on the study: The initiation of vaccination occurred 4-6 weeks after radiotherapy alone, or with temozolomide cycles. Radiotherapy, temozolomide, or both had been given previously, and both were given to most.

Method: immunoSEQ multiplex PCR; TCRdb's copy keeps in-frame clones and lacks some. This table holds 25,000 to 35,000 clones, approximately 80% found once. The CDR3 spans 16 residues. Between the trimmed V and J ends, which lost 1 base and 2 bases, there was a span of 12 bases. The germline gives CDR1 MNHEY, CDR2 SMNVEV (reference sequence). Documented time point: week 23, last vaccination. A single vaccine dose contained 300 ug of mutant IDH1 20-mer peptide, and topical imiquimod was used with it. Each astrocytoma in the donors was new, WHO grade 3 or 4, IDH1-mutant and ATRX-lost. In regard to this clone: Antigen: not known.

Sequences were derived from PBMCs, sampled from a glioma patient whose treatment included an IDH1 peptide vaccine. The TCR sequence derives from a young woman with glioma. The genes are TRBV27 and TRBJ1-5, with D perhaps TRBD1 (6 bases). The CDR3 protein is CASSLYGGHGNQPQHF. The CDR3 DNA reads as TGTGCCAGCAGTTTATACGGGGGCCACGGCAATCAGCCCCAGCATTTT.